This T cell receptor (beta chain) is from a study of blood T cells in healthy people across ages. Only one count was recorded for this clonotype. Trimming stripped 3 bases from V and 10 bases from J, with 13 bases between. Germline CDR1 is SNHLY and CDR2 is FYNNEI. There are 13 residues in the CDR3. A sample-barcoded 5' primer and a J-beta primer mix were used in a second PCR of roughly 6 to 11 cycles. TCRdb reanalysed the 5' RACE reads using MiXCR and keeps one entry per CDR3 protein. The sample holds approximately 800,000 distinct CDR3 sequences; 53% are singletons and the top ten take approximately 40%.

The V gene is TRBV2, the J gene TRBJ2-1; TRBD2 is a possible D gene (5 bases). The sequenced sample was blood. The sequence was collected from an elderly man in good health. CDR3 sequence: CASSEDLAREQFF. For the CDR3, the DNA is TGTGCCAGCAGTGAGGATCTAGCCCGGGAGCAGTTCTTC.